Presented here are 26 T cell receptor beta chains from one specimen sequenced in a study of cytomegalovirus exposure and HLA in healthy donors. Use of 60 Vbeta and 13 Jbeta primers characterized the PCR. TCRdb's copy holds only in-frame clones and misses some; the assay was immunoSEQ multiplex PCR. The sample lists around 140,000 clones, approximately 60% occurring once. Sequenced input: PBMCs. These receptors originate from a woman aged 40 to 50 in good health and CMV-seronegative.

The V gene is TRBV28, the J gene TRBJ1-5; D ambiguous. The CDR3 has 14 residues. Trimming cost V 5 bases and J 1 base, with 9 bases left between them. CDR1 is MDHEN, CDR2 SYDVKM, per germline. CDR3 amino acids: CASSPPGSNQPQHF. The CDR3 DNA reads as TGTGCCAGCAGTCCTCCCGGGAGCAATCAGCCCCAGCATTTT. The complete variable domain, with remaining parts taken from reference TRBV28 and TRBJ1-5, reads DVKVTQSSRYLVKRTGEKVFLECVQDMDHENMFWYRQDPGLGLRLIYFSYDVKMKEKGDIPEGYSVSREKKERFSLILESASTNQTSMYLCASSPPGSNQPQHFGDGTRLSIL.

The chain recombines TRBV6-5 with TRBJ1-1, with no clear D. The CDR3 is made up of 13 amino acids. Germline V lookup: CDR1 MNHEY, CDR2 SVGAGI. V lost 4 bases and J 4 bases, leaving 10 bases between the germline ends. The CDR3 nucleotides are TGTGCCAGCAGTTTGGAACGGAGCACTGAAGCTTTCTTT. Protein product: CASSLERSTEAFF.

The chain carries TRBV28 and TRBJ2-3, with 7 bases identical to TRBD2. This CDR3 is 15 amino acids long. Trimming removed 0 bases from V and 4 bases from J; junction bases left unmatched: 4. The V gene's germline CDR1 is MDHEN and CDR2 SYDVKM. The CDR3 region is CASSLWGGGSDTQYF. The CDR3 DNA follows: TGTGCCAGCAGTTTATGGGGCGGGGGTTCAGATACGCAGTATTTT.

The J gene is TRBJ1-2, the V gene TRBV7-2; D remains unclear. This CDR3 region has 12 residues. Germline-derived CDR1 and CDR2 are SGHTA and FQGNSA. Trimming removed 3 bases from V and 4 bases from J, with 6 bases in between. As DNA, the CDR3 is TGTGCCAGCAGCTTTAATCCCTATGGCTACACCTTC. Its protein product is CASSFNPYGYTF.

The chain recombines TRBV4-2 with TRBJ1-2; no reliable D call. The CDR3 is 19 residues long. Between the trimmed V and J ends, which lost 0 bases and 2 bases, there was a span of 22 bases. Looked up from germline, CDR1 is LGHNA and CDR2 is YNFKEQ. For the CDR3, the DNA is TGTGCCAGCAGCCAAGATGGGCAGGCGGCTTTCGGAGGGAACTATGGCTACACCTTC. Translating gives CASSQDGQAAFGGNYGYTF.

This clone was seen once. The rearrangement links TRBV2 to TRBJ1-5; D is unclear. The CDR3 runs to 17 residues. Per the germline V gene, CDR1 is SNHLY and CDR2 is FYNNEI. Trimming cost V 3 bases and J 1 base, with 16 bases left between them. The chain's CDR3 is CASSDGVPGRSNQPQHF. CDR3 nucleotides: TGTGCCAGCAGTGACGGAGTCCCGGGAAGGAGCAATCAGCCCCAGCATTTT.

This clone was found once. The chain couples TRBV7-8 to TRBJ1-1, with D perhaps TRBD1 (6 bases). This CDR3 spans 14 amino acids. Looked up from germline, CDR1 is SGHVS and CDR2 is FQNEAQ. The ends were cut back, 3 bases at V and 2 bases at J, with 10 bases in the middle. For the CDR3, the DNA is TGTGCCAGCAGCTTTGAGGGGGTAAACACTGAAGCTTTCTTT. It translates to CASSFEGVNTEAFF.

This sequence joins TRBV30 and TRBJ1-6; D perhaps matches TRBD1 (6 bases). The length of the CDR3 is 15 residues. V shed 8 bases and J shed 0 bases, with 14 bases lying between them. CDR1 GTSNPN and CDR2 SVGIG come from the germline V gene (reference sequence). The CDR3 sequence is CAGGGGVSYNSPLHF. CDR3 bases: TGTGCCGGGGGAGGGGGGGTCTCCTATAATTCACCCCTCCACTTT.

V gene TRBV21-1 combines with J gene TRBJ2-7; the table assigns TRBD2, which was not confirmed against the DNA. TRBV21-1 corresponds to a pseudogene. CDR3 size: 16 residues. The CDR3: CASSSSGVGGAYEQYF. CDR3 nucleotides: TGTGCCAGCAGCTCCTCCGGGGTCGGTGGTGCCTACGAGCAGTACTTC.

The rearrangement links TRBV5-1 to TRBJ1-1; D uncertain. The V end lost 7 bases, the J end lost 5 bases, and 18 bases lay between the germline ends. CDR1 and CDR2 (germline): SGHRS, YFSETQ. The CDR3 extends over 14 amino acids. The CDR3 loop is CASQPSWGGTEAFF. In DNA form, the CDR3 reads TGCGCCAGCCAGCCAAGTTGGGGAGGGACTGAAGCTTTCTTT.

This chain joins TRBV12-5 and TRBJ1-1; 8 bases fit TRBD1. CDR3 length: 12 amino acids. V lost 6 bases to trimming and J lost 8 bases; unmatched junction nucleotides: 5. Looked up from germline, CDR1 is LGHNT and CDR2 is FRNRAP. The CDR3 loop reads CASGRRQGEAFF. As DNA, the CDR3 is TGTGCTAGTGGCCGAAGACAGGGGGAAGCTTTCTTT.

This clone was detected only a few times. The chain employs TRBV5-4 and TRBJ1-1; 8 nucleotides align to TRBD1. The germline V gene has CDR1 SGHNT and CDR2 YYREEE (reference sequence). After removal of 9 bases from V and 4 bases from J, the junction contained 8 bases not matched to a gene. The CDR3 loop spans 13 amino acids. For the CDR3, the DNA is TGTGCCACCCAGACAGGGGCGGCCACTGAAGCTTTCTTT. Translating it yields CATQTGAATEAFF.

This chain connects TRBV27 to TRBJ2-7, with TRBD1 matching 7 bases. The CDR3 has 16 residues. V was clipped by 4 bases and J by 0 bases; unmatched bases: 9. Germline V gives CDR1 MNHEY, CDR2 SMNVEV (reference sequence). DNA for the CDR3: TGTGCCAGCAGTTCCTTGGGACAGAGTAGCTCCTACGAGCAGTACTTC. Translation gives CASSSLGQSSSYEQYF.

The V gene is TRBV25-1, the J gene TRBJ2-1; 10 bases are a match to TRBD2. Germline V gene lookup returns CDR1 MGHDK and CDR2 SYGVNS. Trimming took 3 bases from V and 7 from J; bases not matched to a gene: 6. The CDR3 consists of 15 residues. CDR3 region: CASSDSSGGLNEQFF. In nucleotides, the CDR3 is TGTGCCAGCAGTGATTCTAGCGGGGGATTAAATGAGCAGTTCTTC.

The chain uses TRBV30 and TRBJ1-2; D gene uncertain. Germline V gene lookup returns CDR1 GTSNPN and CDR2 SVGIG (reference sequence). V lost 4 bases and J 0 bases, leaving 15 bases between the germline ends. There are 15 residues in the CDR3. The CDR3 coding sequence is TGTGCCTGGACTCACTTAGTGAGTACTAACTATGGCTACACCTTC. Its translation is CAWTHLVSTNYGYTF. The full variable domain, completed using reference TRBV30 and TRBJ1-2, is SQTIHQWPATLVQPVGSPLSLECTVEGTSNPNLYWYRQAAGRGLQLLFYSVGIGQISSEVPQNLSASRPQDRQFILSSKKLLLSDSGFYLCAWTHLVSTNYGYTFGSGTRLTVV.

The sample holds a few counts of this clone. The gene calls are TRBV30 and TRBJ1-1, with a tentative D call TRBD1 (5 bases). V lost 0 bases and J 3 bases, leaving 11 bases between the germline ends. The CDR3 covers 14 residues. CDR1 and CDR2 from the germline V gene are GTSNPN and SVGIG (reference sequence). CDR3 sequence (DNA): TGTGCCTGGAGTGTAGGGCGGGGGGACACTGAAGCTTTCTTT. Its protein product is CAWSVGRGDTEAFF.

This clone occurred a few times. The CDR3 DNA reads as TGTGCCAGCAGTTTACGGGAATCCGACTACGAGCAGTACTTC. It encodes CASSLRESDYEQYF. V usage is TRBV27 and J usage is TRBJ2-7; tentatively, D is TRBD2 (5 bases). This CDR3 region has 14 residues. The V gene's germline CDR1 is MNHEY and CDR2 SMNVEV (reference sequence). V was pared by 2 bases and J by 3 bases, with 11 bases between.

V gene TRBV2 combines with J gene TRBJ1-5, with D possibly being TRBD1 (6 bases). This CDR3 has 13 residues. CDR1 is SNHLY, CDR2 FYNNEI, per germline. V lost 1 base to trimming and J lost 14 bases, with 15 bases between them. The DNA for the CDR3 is TGTGCCAGCAGTGAAGAATCTCGGCAGGGGAAGCATTTT. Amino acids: CASSEESRQGKHF.

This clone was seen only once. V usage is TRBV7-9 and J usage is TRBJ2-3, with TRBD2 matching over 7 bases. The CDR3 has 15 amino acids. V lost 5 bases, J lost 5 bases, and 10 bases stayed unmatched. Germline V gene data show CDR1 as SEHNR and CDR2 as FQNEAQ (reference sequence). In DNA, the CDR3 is TGTGCCAGCAGCCGGACTAGTACGGCACAAGATACGCAGTATTTT. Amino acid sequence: CASSRTSTAQDTQYF.

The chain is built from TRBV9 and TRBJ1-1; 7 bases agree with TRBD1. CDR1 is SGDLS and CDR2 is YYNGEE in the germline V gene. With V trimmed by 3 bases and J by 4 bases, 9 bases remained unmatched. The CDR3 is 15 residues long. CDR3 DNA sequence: TGTGCCAGCAGCGCCTCGGGACAGAAATTCACTGAAGCTTTCTTT. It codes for CASSASGQKFTEAFF.

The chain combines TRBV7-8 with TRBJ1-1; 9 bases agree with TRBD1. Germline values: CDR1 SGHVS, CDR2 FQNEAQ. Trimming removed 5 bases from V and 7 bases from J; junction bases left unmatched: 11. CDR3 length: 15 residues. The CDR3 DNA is TGTGCCAGCAGCCAACCGACAGGGGGACACATTGAAGCTTTCTTT. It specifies CASSQPTGGHIEAFF.

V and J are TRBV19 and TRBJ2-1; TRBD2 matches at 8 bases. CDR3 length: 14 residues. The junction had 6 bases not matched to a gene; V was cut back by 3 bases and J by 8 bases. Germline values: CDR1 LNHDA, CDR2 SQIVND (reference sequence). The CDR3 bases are TGTGCCAGTAGTATCCGGACTAGCTGGGATGAGCAGTTCTTC. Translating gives CASSIRTSWDEQFF.

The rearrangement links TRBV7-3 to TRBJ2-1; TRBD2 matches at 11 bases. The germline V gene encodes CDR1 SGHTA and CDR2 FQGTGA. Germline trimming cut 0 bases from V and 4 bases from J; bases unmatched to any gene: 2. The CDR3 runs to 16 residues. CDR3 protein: CASSLTSGGAYNEQFF. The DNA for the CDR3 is TGTGCCAGCAGCTTAACTAGCGGGGGGGCGTACAATGAGCAGTTCTTC. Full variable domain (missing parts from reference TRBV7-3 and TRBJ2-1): GAGVSQTPSNKVTEKGKYVELRCDPISGHTALYWYRQSLGQGPEFLIYFQGTGAADDSGLPNDRFFAVRPEGSVSTLKIQRTERGDSAVYLCASSLTSGGAYNEQFFGPGTRLTVL.

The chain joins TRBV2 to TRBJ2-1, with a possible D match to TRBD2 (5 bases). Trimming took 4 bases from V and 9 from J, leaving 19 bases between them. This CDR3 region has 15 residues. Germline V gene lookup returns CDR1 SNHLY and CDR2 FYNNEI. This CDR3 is CASSAVRANYGEQFF. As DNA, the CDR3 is TGTGCCAGCAGTGCCGTGCGGGCCAACTACGGTGAGCAGTTCTTC.

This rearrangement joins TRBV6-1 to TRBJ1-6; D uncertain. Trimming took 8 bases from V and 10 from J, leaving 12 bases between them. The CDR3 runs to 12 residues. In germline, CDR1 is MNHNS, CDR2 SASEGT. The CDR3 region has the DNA TGTGCCAGCGGCGCGGCGGGATCACCCCTCCACTTT. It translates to CASGAAGSPLHF.

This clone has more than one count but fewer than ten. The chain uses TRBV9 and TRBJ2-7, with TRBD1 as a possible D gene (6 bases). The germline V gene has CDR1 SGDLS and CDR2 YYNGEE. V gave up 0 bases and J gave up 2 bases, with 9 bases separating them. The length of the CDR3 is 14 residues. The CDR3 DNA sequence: TGTGCCAGCAGCGTAGTTTCAGGGGCCTACGAGCAGTACTTC. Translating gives CASSVVSGAYEQYF.